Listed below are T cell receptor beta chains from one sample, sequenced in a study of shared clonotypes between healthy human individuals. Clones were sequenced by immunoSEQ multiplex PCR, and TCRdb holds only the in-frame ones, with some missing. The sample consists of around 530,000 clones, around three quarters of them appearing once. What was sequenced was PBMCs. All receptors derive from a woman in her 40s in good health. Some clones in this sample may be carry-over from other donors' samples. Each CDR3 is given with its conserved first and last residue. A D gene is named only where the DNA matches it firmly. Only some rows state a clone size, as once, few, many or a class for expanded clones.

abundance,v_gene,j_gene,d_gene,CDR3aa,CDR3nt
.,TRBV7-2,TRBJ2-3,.,CASSLRGRGTDTQYF,TGTGCCAGCAGTTTACGTGGACGCGGCACAGATACGCAGTATTTT
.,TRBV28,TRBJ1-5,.,CASTLGYSNQPQHF,TGTGCCAGCACCCTCGGTTATAGCAATCAGCCCCAGCATTTT
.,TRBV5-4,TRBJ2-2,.,CASSLPDNTGELFF,TGTGCCAGCAGCTTGCCAGATAACACCGGGGAGCTGTTTTTT
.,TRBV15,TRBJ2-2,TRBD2,CATSTGTSATLVGELFF,TGTGCCACCAGCACCGGGACTAGCGCTACACTCGTCGGGGAGCTGTTTTTT
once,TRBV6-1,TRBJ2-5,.,CASSETLGGPGVETQYF,TGTGCCAGCAGTGAAACTTTGGGGGGCCCCGGGGTCGAGACCCAGTACTTC
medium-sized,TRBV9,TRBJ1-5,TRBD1,CASSTGGNQPQHF,TGTGCCAGCAGCACAGGGGGCAATCAGCCCCAGCATTTT
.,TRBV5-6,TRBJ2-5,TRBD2,CASSLLPGGIQETQYF,TGTGCCAGCAGCTTGCTTCCGGGGGGGATACAAGAGACCCAGTACTTC
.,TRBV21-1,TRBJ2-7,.,CASSTYNREQYF,TGTGCCAGCAGCACCTATAACCGGGAGCAGTACTTC
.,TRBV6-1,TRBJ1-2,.,CASSGGAELTNYGYTF,TGTGCCAGCAGTGGGGGGGCCGAACTGACTAACTATGGCTACACCTTC
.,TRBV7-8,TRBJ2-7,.,CASSLARIPRRFEQYF,TGTGCCAGCAGCTTAGCTAGGATTCCCCGCCGGTTTGAGCAGTACTTC
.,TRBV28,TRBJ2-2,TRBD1,CASSQTGSTGELFF,TGTGCCAGCAGTCAGACAGGGAGCACCGGGGAGCTGTTTTTT
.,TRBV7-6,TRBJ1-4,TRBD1,CASSYGTGGEQEKLFF,TGTGCCAGCAGCTATGGGACAGGGGGCGAGCAGGAAAAACTGTTTTTT
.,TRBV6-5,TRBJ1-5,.,CASSYTTGSGQPQHF,TGTGCCAGCAGTTACACTACAGGGTCAGGTCAGCCCCAGCATTTT
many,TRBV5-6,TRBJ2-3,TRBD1,CASSFTDRGGTDTQYF,TGTGCCAGCAGCTTCACGGACAGGGGGGGCACAGATACGCAGTATTTT
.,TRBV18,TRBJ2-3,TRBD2,CASSPRLAGVTDTQYF,TGTGCCAGCTCACCACGACTAGCGGGAGTCACAGATACGCAGTATTTT
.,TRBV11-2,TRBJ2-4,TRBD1,CASSLDQDRVF,TGTGCCAGCAGCTTAGATCAAGACAGGGTGTTC
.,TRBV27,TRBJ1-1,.,CASSFLGAEAFF,TGTGCCAGCAGTTTCCTCGGCGCGGAAGCTTTCTTT
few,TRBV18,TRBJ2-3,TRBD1,CASSRTQGEDTQYF,TGTGCCAGCTCACGAACACAGGGGGAAGATACGCAGTATTTT
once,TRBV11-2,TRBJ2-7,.,CASSRTLDATYEQYF,TGTGCCAGCAGCCGCACCCTGGACGCCACCTACGAGCAGTACTTC
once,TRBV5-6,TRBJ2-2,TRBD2,CASSFTGSGRYTGELFF,TGTGCCAGCAGCTTTACCGGTAGCGGGAGGTACACCGGGGAGCTGTTTTTT
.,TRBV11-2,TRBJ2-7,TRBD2,CASSLTSGRSYEQYF,TGTGCCAGCAGCCTCACTAGCGGGAGGTCCTACGAGCAGTACTTC
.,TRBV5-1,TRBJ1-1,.,CASSPGHRTAEAFF,TGCGCCAGCAGCCCGGGACACAGAACAGCTGAAGCTTTCTTT
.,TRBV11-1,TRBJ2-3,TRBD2,CASSPREGRDTQYF,TGTGCCAGCAGCCCCCGGGAGGGGCGAGATACGCAGTATTTT
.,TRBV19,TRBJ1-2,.,CASSSGPSNYGYTF,TGTGCCAGTAGTTCGGGACCTAGTAACTATGGCTACACCTTC
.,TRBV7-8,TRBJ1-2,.,CASSEEAVGTGYTF,TGTGCCAGCAGCGAAGAAGCTGTGGGTACGGGCTACACCTTC
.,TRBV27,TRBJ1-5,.,CASSRDSGGNQPQHF,TGTGCCAGCAGTCGAGACAGCGGCGGCAATCAGCCCCAGCATTTT
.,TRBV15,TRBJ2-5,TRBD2,CATSRDRGSGSQETQYF,TGTGCCACCAGCAGAGATCGGGGTAGCGGGAGTCAAGAGACCCAGTACTTC
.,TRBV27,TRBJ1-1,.,CASSPSLGRNTEAFF,TGTGCCAGCAGCCCCTCCTTAGGGCGGAACACTGAAGCTTTCTTT
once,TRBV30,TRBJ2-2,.,CACQGSNTGELFF,TGTGCCTGTCAGGGTTCGAACACCGGGGAGCTGTTTTTT
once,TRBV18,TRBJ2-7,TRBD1,CASSPRQGTYEQYF,TGTGCCAGCTCACCACGACAGGGGACCTACGAGCAGTACTTC
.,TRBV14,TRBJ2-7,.,CASSQVGRGFWEQYF,TGTGCCAGCAGCCAAGTCGGAAGGGGGTTCTGGGAGCAGTACTTC
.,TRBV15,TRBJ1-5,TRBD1,CATSRDGQGAYQPQHF,TGTGCCACCAGCAGAGACGGACAGGGGGCTTATCAGCCCCAGCATTTT
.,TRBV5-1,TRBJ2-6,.,CASSFSGANVLTF,TGCGCCAGCAGCTTCAGTGGGGCCAACGTCCTGACTTTC
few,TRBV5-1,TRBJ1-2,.,CASSLDLFYGYTF,TGCGCCAGCAGTTTGGACCTCTTCTATGGCTACACCTTC
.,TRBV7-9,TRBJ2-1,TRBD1,CASSARDREYNEQFF,TGTGCCAGCAGCGCCCGGGACAGAGAATACAATGAGCAGTTCTTC
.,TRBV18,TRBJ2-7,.,CASSPARVEGEQYF,TGTGCCAGCTCACCGGCGAGGGTGGAAGGCGAGCAGTACTTC
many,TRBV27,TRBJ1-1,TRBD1,CASSKQGLNTEAFF,TGTGCCAGCAGTAAACAGGGGTTGAACACTGAAGCTTTCTTT
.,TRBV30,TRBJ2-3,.,CAWTVGGDTQYF,TGTGCCTGGACCGTCGGAGGGGATACGCAGTATTTT
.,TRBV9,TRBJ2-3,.,CASSPPERSDTQYF,TGTGCCAGCAGCCCCCCTGAGCGGTCAGATACGCAGTATTTT
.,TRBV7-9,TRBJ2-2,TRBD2,CASSGAGVRTGELFF,TGTGCCAGCAGTGGAGCGGGAGTCAGAACCGGGGAGCTGTTTTTT
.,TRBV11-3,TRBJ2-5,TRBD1,CASSYGGTGVETQYF,TGTGCCAGCAGCTACGGTGGGACAGGGGTGGAGACCCAGTACTTC
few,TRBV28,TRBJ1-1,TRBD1,CASSLYTGQGMTEAFF,TGTGCCAGCAGTTTATACACAGGACAGGGGATGACTGAAGCTTTCTTT
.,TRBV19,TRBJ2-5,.,CASSIDPIETQYF,TGTGCCAGTAGTATAGACCCCATAGAGACCCAGTACTTC
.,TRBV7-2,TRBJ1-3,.,CASSRSQNSGNTIYF,TGTGCCAGCAGTCGTAGCCAAAACTCTGGAAACACCATATATTTT
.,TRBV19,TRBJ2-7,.,CASRPPRGGGDEQYF,TGTGCCAGTAGGCCCCCCCGTGGAGGGGGGGACGAGCAGTACTTC
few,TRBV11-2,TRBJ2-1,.,CASSLGRVGYNEQFF,TGTGCCAGCAGCCTGGGTAGGGTCGGCTACAATGAGCAGTTCTTC
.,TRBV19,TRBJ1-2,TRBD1,CASRDRGRDGYTF,TGTGCCAGTCGCGACAGGGGGCGAGATGGCTACACCTTC
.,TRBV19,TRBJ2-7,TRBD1,CASIPPGQAHEQYF,TGTGCCAGTATCCCTCCGGGACAGGCCCACGAGCAGTACTTC
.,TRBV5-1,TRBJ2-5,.,CASSLGGGRETQYF,TGCGCCAGCAGCTTGGGAGGGGGGCGAGAGACCCAGTACTTC
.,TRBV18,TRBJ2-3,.,CASSPMTRTDTQYF,TGTGCCAGCTCACCTATGACTCGCACAGATACGCAGTATTTT
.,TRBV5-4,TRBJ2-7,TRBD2,CATRTSGSLEQYF,TGTGCCACCCGGACTAGCGGGAGTCTTGAGCAGTACTTC
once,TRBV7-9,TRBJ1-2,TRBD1,CASSPGQGLGYTF,TGCGCCAGCAGCCCGGGACAGGGCTTAGGCTACACCTTC
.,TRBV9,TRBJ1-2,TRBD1,CASSANAGGSGYTF,TGTGCCAGCAGCGCCAACGCAGGGGGAAGTGGCTACACCTTC
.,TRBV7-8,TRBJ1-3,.,CASSLRDVSNTIYF,TGTGCCAGCAGCTTACGCGATGTTTCGAACACCATATATTTT
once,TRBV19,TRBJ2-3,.,CASSILFTDTQYF,TGTGCCAGTAGTATACTGTTCACAGATACGCAGTATTTT